Described below is a single T cell receptor (beta chain) sequence and its context. Its antigen is not identified. cDNA synthesis used the whole RNA isolate, giving expressed TCRB sequences. Using immunoSEQ multiplex PCR, the repertoire was profiled, and TCRdb retains in-frame clones only, with some absent. The sample shows roughly 350,000 clones, 8.5% to 10% of them seen only once. This entry belongs to a study of beta chain features in type 1 diabetes. Study-level information: The samples had around 100 million sorted cells examined in all.

Study results and limitations: TCRB CDR3 length was moderately but significantly reduced in all four CD4+ subsets of Type 1 diabetes patients.

With 4 bases removed from V and 1 base from J, the gap between germline ends came to 10 bases. Germline lookup yields CDR1 SQVTM and CDR2 ANQGSEA. The CDR3 totals 13 residues. The origin of this receptor is a man under 40 with type 1 diabetes. The source material was central memory CD4+ T cells from blood. The chain couples TRBV29-1 to TRBJ2-5; D is unclear. The CDR3 sequence is CSVAAGVQETQYF. The CDR3 DNA follows: TGCAGCGTTGCAGCAGGAGTCCAAGAGACCCAGTACTTC.